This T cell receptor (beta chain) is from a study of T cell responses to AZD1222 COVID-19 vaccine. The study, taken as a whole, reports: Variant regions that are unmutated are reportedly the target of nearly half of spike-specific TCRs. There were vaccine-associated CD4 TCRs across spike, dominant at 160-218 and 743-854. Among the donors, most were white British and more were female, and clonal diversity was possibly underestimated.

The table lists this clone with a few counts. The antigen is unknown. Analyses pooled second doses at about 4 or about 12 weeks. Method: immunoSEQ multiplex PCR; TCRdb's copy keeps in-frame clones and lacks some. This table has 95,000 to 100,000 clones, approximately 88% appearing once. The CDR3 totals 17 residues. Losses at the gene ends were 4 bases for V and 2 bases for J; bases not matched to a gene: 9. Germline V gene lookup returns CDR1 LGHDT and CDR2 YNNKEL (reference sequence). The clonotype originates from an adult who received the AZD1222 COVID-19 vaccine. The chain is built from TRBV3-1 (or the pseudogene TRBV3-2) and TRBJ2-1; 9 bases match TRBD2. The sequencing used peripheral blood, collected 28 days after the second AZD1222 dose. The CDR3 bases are TGTGCCAGCAGCCGACTAGGCGGGGGGGGCACCTACAATGAGCAGTTCTTC. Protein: CASSRLGGGGTYNEQFF.